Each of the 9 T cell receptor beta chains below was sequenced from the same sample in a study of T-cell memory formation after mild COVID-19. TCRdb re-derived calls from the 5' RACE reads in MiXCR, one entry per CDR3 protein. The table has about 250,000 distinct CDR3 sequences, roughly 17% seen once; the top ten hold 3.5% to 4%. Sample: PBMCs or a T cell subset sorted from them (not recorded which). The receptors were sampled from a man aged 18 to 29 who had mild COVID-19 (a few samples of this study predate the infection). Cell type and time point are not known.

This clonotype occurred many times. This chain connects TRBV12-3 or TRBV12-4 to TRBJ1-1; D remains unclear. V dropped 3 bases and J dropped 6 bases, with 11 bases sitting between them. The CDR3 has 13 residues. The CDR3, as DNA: TGTGCCAGCAGTTTCAGGTTGAATCCTGAAGCTTTCTTT. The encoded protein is CASSFRLNPEAFF.

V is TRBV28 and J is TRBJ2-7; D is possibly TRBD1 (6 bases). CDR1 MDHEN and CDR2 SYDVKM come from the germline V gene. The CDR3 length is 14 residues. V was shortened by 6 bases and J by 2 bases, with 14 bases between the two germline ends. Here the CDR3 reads CASRRSGDTYEQYF. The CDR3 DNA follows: TGTGCCAGCAGACGGTCAGGGGATACCTACGAGCAGTACTTC.

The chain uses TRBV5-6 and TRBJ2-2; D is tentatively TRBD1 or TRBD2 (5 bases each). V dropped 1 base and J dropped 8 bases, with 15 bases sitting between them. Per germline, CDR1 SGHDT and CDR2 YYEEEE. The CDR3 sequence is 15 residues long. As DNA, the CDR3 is TGTGCCAGCAGCTTGATTGGCCAGGGAGTGGGGGAGCTGTTTTTT. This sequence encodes CASSLIGQGVGELFF.

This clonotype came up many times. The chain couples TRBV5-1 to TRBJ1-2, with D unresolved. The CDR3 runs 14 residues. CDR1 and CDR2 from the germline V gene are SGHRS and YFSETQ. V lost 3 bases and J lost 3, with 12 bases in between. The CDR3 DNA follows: TGCGCCAGCAGCTACCCCGCCGGGGACTATGGCTACACCTTC. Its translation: CASSYPAGDYGYTF.

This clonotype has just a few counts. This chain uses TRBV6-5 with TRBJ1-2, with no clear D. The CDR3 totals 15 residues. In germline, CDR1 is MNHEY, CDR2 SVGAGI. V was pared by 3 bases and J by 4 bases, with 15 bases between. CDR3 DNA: TGTGCCAGCAGTTATTTCCGGGGATCTCCCTATGGCTACACCTTC. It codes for CASSYFRGSPYGYTF.

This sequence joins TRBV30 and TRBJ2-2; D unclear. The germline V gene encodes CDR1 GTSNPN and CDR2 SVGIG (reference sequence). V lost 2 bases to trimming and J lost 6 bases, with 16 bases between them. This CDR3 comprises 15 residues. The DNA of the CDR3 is TGTGCCTGGAGTAGGCACAGTAGCCGATCCGGGGAGCTGTTTTTT. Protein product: CAWSRHSSRSGELFF. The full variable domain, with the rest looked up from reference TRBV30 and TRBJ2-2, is SQTIHQWPATLVQPVGSPLSLECTVEGTSNPNLYWYRQAAGRGLQLLFYSVGIGQISSEVPQNLSASRPQDRQFILSSKKLLLSDSGFYLCAWSRHSSRSGELFFGEGSRLTVL.

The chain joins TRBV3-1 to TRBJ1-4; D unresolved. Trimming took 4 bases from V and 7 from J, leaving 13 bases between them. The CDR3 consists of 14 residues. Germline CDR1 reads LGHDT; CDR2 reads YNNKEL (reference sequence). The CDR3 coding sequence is TGTGCCAGCAGCCGCAACCCCGCCGGTGAAAAACTGTTTTTT. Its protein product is CASSRNPAGEKLFF.

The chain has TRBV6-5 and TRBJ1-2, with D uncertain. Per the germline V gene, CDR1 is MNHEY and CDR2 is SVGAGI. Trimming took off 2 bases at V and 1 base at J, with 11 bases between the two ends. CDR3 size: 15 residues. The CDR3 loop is CASSYKDWGNYGYTF. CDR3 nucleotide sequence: TGTGCCAGCAGTTACAAGGACTGGGGTAACTATGGCTACACCTTC.

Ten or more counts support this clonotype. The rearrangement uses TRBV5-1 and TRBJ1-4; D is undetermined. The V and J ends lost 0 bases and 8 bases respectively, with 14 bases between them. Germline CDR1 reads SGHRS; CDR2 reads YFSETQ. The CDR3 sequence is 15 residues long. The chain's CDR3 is CASSLASQEGEKLFF. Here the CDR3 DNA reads TGCGCCAGCAGCTTGGCCAGCCAGGAGGGAGAAAAACTGTTTTTT.